This T cell receptor beta chain is from a study of identical twins. Study results and limitations: Beta out-of-frame twin sharing showed a weaker excess. The authors noted that invariant MAIT and iNKT cells could partly confound zero-insertion analyses.

cDNA carried unique molecular identifiers, and a universal primer site was added by template switching. Each CDR3 protein gets one entry after TCRdb re-called the 5' RACE reads with MiXCR. The data show 260,000 or so distinct CDR3 sequences, with 6% to 8.5% seen just once and around 5% held by the top ten. Everyone who gave samples was a healthy Caucasian. This CDR3 is 15 amino acids long. After removal of 3 bases from V and 3 bases from J, the junction contained 6 bases not matched to a gene. Germline CDR1 is MGHDK and CDR2 is SYGVNS. This clonotype was counted many times. Its antigen remains unidentified. These same records also appear under a second study, on yellow fever vaccine responses in identical twins.

Input material: CD8+ T cells sorted from blood. The chain employs TRBV25-1 and TRBJ1-1; 8 bases agree with TRBD1. The source is a woman aged 18-29 years in good health. This CDR3 is CASSDHQTGDTEAFF. The DNA for the CDR3 is TGTGCCAGCAGTGACCACCAGACAGGGGACACTGAAGCTTTCTTT.